Below are 13 T cell receptor beta chains sequenced from a single sample in a study of T cells in Graves' hyperthyroidism and ophthalmopathy. The CDR3 regions of TCR beta were amplified from RNA transcripts. TCR CDR3 underwent first-round RT-PCR with the HTBI primer set. TCRdb analysed the multiplex PCR reads with MiXCR anew, one entry per CDR3 protein. The sample has 390,000 or so distinct CDR3 sequences, about 15% seen once; the top ten hold 13%. The sample comprised blood. Receptor source: a man aged 18 to 29 with Graves' ophthalmopathy.

J is TRBJ1-5 and V is TRBV27; unclear D gene. Between the trimmed V and J ends, which lost 3 bases and 1 base, there was a span of 7 bases. The CDR3 runs to 14 residues. Germline V gives CDR1 MNHEY, CDR2 SMNVEV (reference sequence). The chain's CDR3 is CASSLYRSNQPQHF. The CDR3 DNA sequence: TGTGCCAGCAGTTTGTATAGGAGCAATCAGCCCCAGCATTTT.

This clonotype came up a few times. V gene TRBV4-2 combines with J gene TRBJ2-3, with TRBD1 matching 9 bases. The ends lost 0 bases at V and 6 bases at J; junction bases unmatched: 7. The germline gives CDR1 LGHNA, CDR2 YNFKEQ. The CDR3 contains 16 residues. The CDR3 DNA sequence: TGTGCCAGCAGCCAAGATCCCGACAGGGGGAGGGATACGCAGTATTTT. Its protein is CASSQDPDRGRDTQYF.

This clonotype was observed many times. CDR3 DNA: TGTGCCAGCAGCCAAGATCGGGCCTACGAGCAGTACTTC. Its translation: CASSQDRAYEQYF. The rearrangement joins TRBV3-1 to TRBJ2-7; the D is unclear. Germline CDR1 is LGHDT and CDR2 is YNNKEL (reference sequence). Trimming cost V 0 bases and J 2 bases, with 5 bases left between them. The CDR3 loop spans 13 amino acids.

Remarks on this clonotype: This may be a read error, as it is one base from a much larger clone. The chain recombines TRBV6-1 with TRBJ2-1; 11 bases align to TRBD2. CDR1 is MNHNS, CDR2 SASEGT, per germline. This CDR3 has 18 amino acids. This CDR3 is CASSEWALAGGEGNEQLF. In DNA form, the CDR3 reads TGTGCCAGCAGTGAATGGGCCTTAGCGGGAGGGGAAGGTAATGAGCAGCTCTTC.

This clonotype was found many times. This chain joins TRBV7-9 and TRBJ2-7; no definite D call. The CDR3 spans 13 residues. Germline-derived CDR1 and CDR2 are SEHNR and FQNEAQ (reference sequence). V lost 2 bases and J lost 4, with 9 bases in between. Here the CDR3 DNA reads TGTGCCAGCAGCTTACAAAACGGATACGAGCAGTACTTC. Encoded protein: CASSLQNGYEQYF.

A few counts support this clonotype. V usage is TRBV18 and J usage is TRBJ2-5, with 13 bases aligning to TRBD2. Per germline, CDR1 KGHSH and CDR2 LQKENI. The CDR3 length is 16 residues. Trimming removed 3 bases from V and 0 bases from J; junction bases left unmatched: 1. CDR3 nucleotide sequence: TGTGCCAGCTCACCGGGACTAGCGGGATACCAAGAGACCCAGTACTTC. It yields the protein CASSPGLAGYQETQYF.

This chain connects TRBV7-2 to TRBJ2-7, with D possibly matching TRBD1 (5 bases). The CDR3 runs to 15 residues. V lost 3 bases to trimming and J lost 6 bases, with 18 bases between them. Germline V gene sequence: CDR1 SGHTA, CDR2 FQGNSA. CDR3 in amino acids: CASSLALSQGFEQYF. The CDR3 nucleotides read TGTGCCAGCAGCTTGGCCTTGAGCCAGGGCTTCGAGCAGTACTTC.

The table lists this clonotype with many counts. This chain uses TRBV30 with TRBJ2-3; 7 positions agree with TRBD1. V shed 6 bases and J 0 bases; nucleotides not matched to a gene: 6. This CDR3 has 14 residues. Germline values: CDR1 GTSNPN, CDR2 SVGIG (reference sequence). The CDR3 coding sequence is TGTGCCTGTACGCAGGGACAGAGCACAGATACGCAGTATTTT. As protein: CACTQGQSTDTQYF.

This clonotype was counted between two and nine times. The V and J genes are TRBV14 and TRBJ1-6; the match to TRBD1 covers 10 bases. The length of the CDR3 is 15 residues. With V trimmed by 4 bases and J by 9 bases, 6 bases remained unmatched. Germline V gene lookup returns CDR1 SGHDN and CDR2 FVKESK. The chain's CDR3 is CASSLLGTGVSPLHF. The DNA for the CDR3 is TGTGCCAGCAGCCTCCTCGGGACAGGGGTTTCACCCCTCCACTTT.

This clonotype has a count of ten or more. This chain joins TRBV20-1 and TRBJ2-7; D may match TRBD1 or TRBD2 (5 bases each). CDR3 length: 13 amino acids. Trimming removed 0 bases from V and 5 bases from J, with 11 bases in between. CDR1 DFQATT and CDR2 SNEGSKA come from the germline V gene (reference sequence). The CDR3 here is CSARDGTGHEQYF. The CDR3 DNA is TGCAGTGCTAGAGATGGGACGGGCCACGAGCAGTACTTC.

The CDR3 DNA is TGCAGTGCTGACCGGGGACGTGGTCTCGAGCAGTACTTC. Protein sequence: CSADRGRGLEQYF. The chain is built from TRBV20-1 and TRBJ2-7; the D gene could be TRBD1 or TRBD2 (5 bases each). V dropped 5 bases and J dropped 6 bases, with 17 bases sitting between them. The CDR3 runs 13 residues. Germline V lookup: CDR1 DFQATT, CDR2 SNEGSKA (reference sequence).

The sample holds a few counts of this clonotype. This chain uses TRBV20-1 with TRBJ2-4; the D is unclear. Trimming shortened V by 0 bases and J by 8 bases, and 17 bases separated the two germline ends. The CDR3 is 15 residues long. Germline assignment: CDR1 DFQATT and CDR2 SNEGSKA (reference sequence). CDR3 DNA: TGCAGTGCTAGAGATCAACGGCTCAGGAAGGACATTCAGTACTTC. Translated, it gives CSARDQRLRKDIQYF.

This clonotype was counted between two and nine times. The chain recombines TRBV19 with TRBJ1-5; TRBD1 is a possible D gene (6 bases). The V gene's germline CDR1 is LNHDA and CDR2 SQIVND (reference sequence). Trimming shortened V by 2 bases and J by 9 bases, and 11 bases separated the two germline ends. This CDR3 has 13 amino acids. This CDR3 is CASSIPGALPQHF. CDR3 DNA sequence: TGTGCCAGTAGTATACCGGGGGCTTTGCCCCAGCATTTT.